The following is a TCR beta chain sequence with its context. Its antigen is not known. This entry belongs to a study of cytomegalovirus exposure and HLA in healthy donors. Notes on the study in general: Researchers reported in a later analysis that common viral pathogens appeared linked to several top clusters.

A multiplex PCR was run with 60 Vbeta primers and 13 Jbeta primers. Original data processing: Around 12 million of tens of millions of unique TCR beta chains were shared, per a later count. Clones were sequenced by immunoSEQ multiplex PCR, and TCRdb holds only the in-frame ones, with some missing. V, J and clone size reflect that table, while D and trimming were determined from the DNA. The sample lists about 190,000 clones; about 87% were seen once. This sequence was found in a man younger than 45 in good health and CMV-seronegative. Sequencing used PBMCs.

CDR3 sequence: CASSMGAGNQPQHF. DNA for the CDR3: TGTGCCAGTAGTATGGGGGCGGGCAATCAGCCCCAGCATTTT. The chain employs TRBV19 and TRBJ1-5; tentative D call: TRBD1 (6 bases). The ends were cut back, 3 bases at V and 2 bases at J, with 8 bases in the middle. This CDR3 region has 14 residues. The germline V gene has CDR1 LNHDA and CDR2 SQIVND (reference sequence).